This section outlines one TCR beta chain sequence together with its context. The antigen is not known. One entry per CDR3 protein, called by TCRdb with MiXCR from the reads. The table includes roughly 990,000 distinct CDR3 sequences, around 32% detected once. This record comes from a study of T cell repertoires in cytomegalovirus infection. Study conclusions and caveats: Individuals carrying CMV plus the relevant HLA were identified by cumulative frequency of public TCR beta families. CMV-specific TCR beta clonotypes restricted by HLA-C dominated the ex vivo response.

The CDR3 contains 15 residues. CDR1 is LGHDT, CDR2 YNNKEL, per germline (reference sequence). Trimming took 2 bases from V and 2 from J, leaving 13 bases between them. Sequencing was performed on cultured CD8+ T cells from PBMCs, taken from culture after CMV antigen stimulation. The sequence derives from a human donor in good health (CMV status not recorded). Some clones in this sample may be carry-over from other donors' samples. J is TRBJ2-7 and V is TRBV3-1, with D perhaps TRBD1 (6 bases). The CDR3 nucleotides are TGTGCCAGCAGCCAATCAGCAGGGGCAACCTACGAGCAGTACTTC. The encoded protein is CASSQSAGATYEQYF.